This T cell receptor (beta chain) was retrieved from a study of OX40 agonist ivuxolimab in advanced cancers. The CDR3 has 11 residues. Per the germline V gene, CDR1 is DFQATT and CDR2 is SNEGSKA (reference sequence). Between the trimmed V and J ends, which lost 4 bases and 2 bases, there was a span of 5 bases. As concerns this clone: The antigen is not known.

Study-wide results and caveats: The study observed clonal expansion of CD4+ and CD8+ blood T cells by week 6 at 0.1 to 3.0 mg/kg. Antigen specificity of clonally expanded peripheral T cells was not established.

Libraries were prepared by immunoSEQ multiplex PCR; TCRdb keeps only in-frame clonotypes and omits some of them. Of tens of thousands of clones listed, 70% to 90% are singletons. V gene TRBV20-1 combines with J gene TRBJ1-2; no definite D call. Sequenced material: CD4+ or CD8+ T cells sorted from blood, taken in a trial of the OX40 agonist ivuxolimab. This TCR was recovered from an adult with an advanced solid tumor such as melanoma, head and neck, liver or kidney cancer. CDR3 loop: CSANWNYGYTF. DNA of the CDR3: TGCAGTGCTAACTGGAACTATGGCTACACCTTC.